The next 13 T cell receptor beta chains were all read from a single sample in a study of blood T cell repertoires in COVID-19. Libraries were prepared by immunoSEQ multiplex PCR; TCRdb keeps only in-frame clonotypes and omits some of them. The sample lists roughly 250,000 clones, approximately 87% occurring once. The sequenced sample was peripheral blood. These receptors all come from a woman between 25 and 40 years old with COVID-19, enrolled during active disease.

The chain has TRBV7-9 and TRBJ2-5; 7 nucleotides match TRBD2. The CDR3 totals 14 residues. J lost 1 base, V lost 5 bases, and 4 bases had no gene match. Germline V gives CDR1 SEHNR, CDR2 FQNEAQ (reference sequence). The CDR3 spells CASSHRGGQETQYF. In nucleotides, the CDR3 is TGTGCCAGCAGCCACCGCGGGGGCCAAGAGACCCAGTACTTC.

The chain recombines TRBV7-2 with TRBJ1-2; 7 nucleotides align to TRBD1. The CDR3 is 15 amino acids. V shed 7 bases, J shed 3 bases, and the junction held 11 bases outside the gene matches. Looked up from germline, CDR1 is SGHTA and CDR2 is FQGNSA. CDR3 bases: TGTGCCAGCACCTCCAAGGGACAGTCATACTATGGCTACACCTTC. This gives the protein CASTSKGQSYYGYTF. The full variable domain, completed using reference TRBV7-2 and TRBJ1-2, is GAGVSQSPSNKVTEKGKDVELRCDPISGHTALYWYRQSLGQGLEFLIYFQGNSAPDKSGLPSDRFSAERTGGSVSTLTIQRTQQEDSAVYLCASTSKGQSYYGYTFGSGTRLTVV.

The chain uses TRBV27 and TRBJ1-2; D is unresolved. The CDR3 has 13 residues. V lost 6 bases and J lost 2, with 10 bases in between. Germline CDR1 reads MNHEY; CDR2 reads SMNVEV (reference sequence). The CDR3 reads CASSHGRNYGYTF. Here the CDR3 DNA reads TGTGCCAGCAGCCATGGGAGGAACTATGGCTACACCTTC.

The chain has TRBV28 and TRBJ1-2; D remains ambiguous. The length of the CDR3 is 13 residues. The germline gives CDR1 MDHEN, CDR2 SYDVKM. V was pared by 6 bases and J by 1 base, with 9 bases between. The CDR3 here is CASRVRFNYGYTF. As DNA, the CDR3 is TGTGCCAGCAGGGTCAGATTTAACTATGGCTACACCTTC.

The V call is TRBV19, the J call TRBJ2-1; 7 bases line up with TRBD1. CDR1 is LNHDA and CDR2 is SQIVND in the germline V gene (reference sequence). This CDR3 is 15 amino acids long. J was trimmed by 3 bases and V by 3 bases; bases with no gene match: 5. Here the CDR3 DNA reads TGTGCCAGTAGTATCAAAGGGGGCCGCTACAATGAGCAGTTCTTC. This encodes CASSIKGGRYNEQFF.

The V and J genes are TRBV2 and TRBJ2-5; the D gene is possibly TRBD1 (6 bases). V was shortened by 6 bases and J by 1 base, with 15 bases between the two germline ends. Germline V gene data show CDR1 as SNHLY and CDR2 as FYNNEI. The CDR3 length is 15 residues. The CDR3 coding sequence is TGTGCCAGCAGCTCCACGACAGGTTTCCAAGAGACCCAGTACTTC. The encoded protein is CASSSTTGFQETQYF.

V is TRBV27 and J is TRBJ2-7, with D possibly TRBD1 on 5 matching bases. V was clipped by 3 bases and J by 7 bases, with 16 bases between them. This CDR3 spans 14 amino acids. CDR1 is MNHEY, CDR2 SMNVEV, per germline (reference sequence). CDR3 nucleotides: TGTGCCAGCAGTTTCTCCAGGGTAGATGGTGAGCAGTACTTC. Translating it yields CASSFSRVDGEQYF.

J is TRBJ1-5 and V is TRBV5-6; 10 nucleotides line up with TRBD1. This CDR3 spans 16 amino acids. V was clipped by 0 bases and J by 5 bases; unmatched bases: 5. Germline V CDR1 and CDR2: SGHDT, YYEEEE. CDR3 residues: CASSLAAGQGDQPQHF. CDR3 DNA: TGTGCCAGCAGCTTGGCCGCTGGACAGGGGGATCAGCCCCAGCATTTT.

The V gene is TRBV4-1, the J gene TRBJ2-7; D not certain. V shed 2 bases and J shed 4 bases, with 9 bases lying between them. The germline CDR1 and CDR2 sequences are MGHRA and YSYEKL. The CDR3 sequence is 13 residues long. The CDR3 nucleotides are TGCGCCAGCAGCCAACGGGTTATATACGAGCAGTACTTC. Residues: CASSQRVIYEQYF.

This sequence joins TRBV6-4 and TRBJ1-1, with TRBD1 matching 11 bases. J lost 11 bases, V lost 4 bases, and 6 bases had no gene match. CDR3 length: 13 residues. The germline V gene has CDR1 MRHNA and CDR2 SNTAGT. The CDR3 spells CASSVGQGAVAFF. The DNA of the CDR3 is TGTGCCAGCAGTGTAGGACAGGGGGCCGTGGCTTTCTTT.

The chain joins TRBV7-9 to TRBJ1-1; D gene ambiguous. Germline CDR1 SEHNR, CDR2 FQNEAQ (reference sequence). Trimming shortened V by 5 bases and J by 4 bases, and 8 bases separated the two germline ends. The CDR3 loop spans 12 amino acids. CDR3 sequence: CASSPRITEAFF. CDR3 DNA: TGTGCCAGCAGCCCCCGTATCACTGAAGCTTTCTTT.

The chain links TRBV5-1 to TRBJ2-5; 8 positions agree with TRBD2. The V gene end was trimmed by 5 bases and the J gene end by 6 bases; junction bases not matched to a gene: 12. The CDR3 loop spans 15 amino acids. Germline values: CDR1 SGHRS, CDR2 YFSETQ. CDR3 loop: CASSTDGGAYKTQYF. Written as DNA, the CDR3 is TGCGCCAGCAGTACTGACGGGGGGGCCTACAAGACCCAGTACTTC. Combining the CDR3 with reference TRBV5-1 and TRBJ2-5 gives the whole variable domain KAGVTQTPRYLIKTRGQQVTLSCSPISGHRSVSWYQQTPGQGLQFLFEYFSETQRNKGNFPGRFSGRQFSNSRSEMNVSTLELGDSALYLCASSTDGGAYKTQYFGPGTRLLVL.

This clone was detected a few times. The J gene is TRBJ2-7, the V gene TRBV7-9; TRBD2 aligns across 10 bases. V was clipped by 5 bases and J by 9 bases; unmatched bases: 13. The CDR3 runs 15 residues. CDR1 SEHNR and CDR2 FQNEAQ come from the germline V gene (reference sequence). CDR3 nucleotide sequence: TGTGCCAGCAGCCGGGCCCCTAGCGGGGGCCCAGGGCAGTACTTC. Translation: CASSRAPSGGPGQYF.